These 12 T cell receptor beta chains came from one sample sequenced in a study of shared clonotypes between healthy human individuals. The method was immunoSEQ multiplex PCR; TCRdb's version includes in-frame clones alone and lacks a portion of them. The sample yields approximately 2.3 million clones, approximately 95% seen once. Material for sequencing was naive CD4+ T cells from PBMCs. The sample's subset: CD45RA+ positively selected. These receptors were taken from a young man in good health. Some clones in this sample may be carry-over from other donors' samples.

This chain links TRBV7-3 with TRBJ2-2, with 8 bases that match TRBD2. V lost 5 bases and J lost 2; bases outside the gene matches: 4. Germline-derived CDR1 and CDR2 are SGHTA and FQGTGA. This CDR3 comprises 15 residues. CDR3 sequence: CASSPGGGNTGELFF. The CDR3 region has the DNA TGTGCCAGCAGCCCCGGGGGGGGAAACACCGGGGAGCTGTTTTTT.

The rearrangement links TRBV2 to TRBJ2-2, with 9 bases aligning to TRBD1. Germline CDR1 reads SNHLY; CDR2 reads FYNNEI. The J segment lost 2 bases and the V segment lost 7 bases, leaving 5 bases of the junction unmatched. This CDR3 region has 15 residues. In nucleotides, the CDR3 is TGTGCCAGCACTTTGGACAGGGGAAACACCGGGGAGCTGTTTTTT. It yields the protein CASTLDRGNTGELFF.

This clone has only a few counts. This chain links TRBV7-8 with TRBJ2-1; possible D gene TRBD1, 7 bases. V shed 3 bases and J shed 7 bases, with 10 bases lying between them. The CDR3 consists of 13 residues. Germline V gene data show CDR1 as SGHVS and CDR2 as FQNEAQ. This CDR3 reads CASSFPGGNEQFF. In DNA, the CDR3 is TGTGCCAGCAGCTTCCCAGGGGGGAATGAGCAGTTCTTC.

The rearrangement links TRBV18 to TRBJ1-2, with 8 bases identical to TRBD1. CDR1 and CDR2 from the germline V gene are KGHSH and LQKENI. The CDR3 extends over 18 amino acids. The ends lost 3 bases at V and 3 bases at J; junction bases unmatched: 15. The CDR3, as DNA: TGTGCCAGCTCACCGTCTTCAACAGGGGGTAGGACGGACTATGGCTACACCTTC. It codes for CASSPSSTGGRTDYGYTF. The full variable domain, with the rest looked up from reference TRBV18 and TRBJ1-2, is NAGVMQNPRHLVRRRGQEARLRCSPMKGHSHVYWYRQLPEEGLKFMVYLQKENIIDESGMPKERFSAEFPKEGPSILRIQQVVRGDSAAYFCASSPSSTGGRTDYGYTFGSGTRLTVV.

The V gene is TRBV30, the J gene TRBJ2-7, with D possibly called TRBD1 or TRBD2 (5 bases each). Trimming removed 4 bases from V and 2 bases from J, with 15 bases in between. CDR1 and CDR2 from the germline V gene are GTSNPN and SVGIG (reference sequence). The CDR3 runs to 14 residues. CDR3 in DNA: TGTGCCTGGACCCCCACGGGGCCAGCCTACGAGCAGTACTTC. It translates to CAWTPTGPAYEQYF.

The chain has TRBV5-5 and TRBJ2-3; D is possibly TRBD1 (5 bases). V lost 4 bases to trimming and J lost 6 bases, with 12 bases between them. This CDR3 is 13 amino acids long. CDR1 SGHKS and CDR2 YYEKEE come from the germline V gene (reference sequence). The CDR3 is CASSPTPGDTQYF. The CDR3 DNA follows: TGTGCCAGCAGCCCGACCCCAGGGGATACGCAGTATTTT.

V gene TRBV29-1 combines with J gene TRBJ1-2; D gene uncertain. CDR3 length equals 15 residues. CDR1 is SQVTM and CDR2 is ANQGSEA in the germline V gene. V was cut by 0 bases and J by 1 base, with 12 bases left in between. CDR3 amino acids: CSVEDALVGNYGYTF. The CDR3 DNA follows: TGCAGCGTTGAAGACGCCTTGGTTGGTAACTATGGCTACACCTTC.

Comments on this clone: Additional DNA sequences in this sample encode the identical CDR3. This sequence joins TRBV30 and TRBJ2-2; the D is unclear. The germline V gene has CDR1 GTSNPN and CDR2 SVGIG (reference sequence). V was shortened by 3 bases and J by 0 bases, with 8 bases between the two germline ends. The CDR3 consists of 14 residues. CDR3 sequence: CAWRSLANTGELFF. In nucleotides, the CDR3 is TGTGCCTGGAGGAGTCTAGCGAACACCGGGGAGCTGTTTTTT.

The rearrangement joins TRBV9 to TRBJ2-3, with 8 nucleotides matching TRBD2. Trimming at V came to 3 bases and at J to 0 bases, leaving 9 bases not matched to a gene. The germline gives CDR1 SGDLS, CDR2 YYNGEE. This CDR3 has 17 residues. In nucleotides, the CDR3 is TGTGCCAGCAGCGCAGAGGGGACTAGTGCTAGCACAGATACGCAGTATTTT. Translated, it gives CASSAEGTSASTDTQYF.

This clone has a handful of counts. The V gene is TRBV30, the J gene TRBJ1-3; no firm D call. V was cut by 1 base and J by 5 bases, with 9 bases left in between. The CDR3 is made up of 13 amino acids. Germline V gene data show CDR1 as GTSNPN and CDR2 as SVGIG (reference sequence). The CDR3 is CAWSGTARNTIYF. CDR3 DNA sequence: TGTGCCTGGAGTGGAACCGCACGAAACACCATATATTTT.

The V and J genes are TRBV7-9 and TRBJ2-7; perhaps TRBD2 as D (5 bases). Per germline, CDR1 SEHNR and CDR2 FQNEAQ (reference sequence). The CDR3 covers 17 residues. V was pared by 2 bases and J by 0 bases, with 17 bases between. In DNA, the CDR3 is TGTGCCAGCAGCTTAAGGTCGGAAAAAACTAGCTCCTACGAGCAGTACTTC. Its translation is CASSLRSEKTSSYEQYF.

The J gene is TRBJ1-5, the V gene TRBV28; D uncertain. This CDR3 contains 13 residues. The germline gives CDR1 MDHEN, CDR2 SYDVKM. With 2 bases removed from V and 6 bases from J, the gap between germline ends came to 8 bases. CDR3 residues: CASSLILTQPQHF. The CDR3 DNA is TGTGCCAGCAGTTTAATTCTCACTCAGCCCCAGCATTTT. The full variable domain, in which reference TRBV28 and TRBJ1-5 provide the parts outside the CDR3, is DVKVTQSSRYLVKRTGEKVFLECVQDMDHENMFWYRQDPGLGLRLIYFSYDVKMKEKGDIPEGYSVSREKKERFSLILESASTNQTSMYLCASSLILTQPQHFGDGTRLSIL.